This is a list of T cell receptor beta chains from one sample in a study of blood T cell repertoires in COVID-19. The protocol was immunoSEQ multiplex PCR, while the TCRdb copy is restricted to in-frame clones and leaves out a portion. The sample lists more than 150,000 clones, roughly 76% seen once, with approximately 12% in the top ten. The sequenced sample consisted of peripheral blood. The receptors come from a woman of 80 years or more with COVID-19, enrolled during active disease. Both conserved end residues are part of each CDR3.

v_call: TRBV7-9
j_call: TRBJ1-3
cdr3_aa: CASSLEYGSGNTIYF

v_call: TRBV19
j_call: TRBJ1-5
cdr3_aa: CASSPTGGRQPQHF

v_call: TRBV10-3
j_call: TRBJ1-3
cdr3_aa: CAISEGQAIQRTIYF

v_call: TRBV2
j_call: TRBJ1-6
cdr3_aa: CASTEGGLYNSPLHF

v_call: TRBV9
j_call: TRBJ2-1
cdr3_aa: CASSVTSGGLNEQFF

v_call: TRBV7-3
j_call: TRBJ2-1
cdr3_aa: CASSPGTGAYNEQFF

v_call: TRBV10-3
j_call: TRBJ2-7
cdr3_aa: CAISEQGSYEQYF

v_call: TRBV5-4
j_call: TRBJ1-2
cdr3_aa: CASSLGRGGFYGYTF

v_call: TRBV5-1
j_call: TRBJ2-5
cdr3_aa: CASSLLGGGPQYF

v_call: TRBV7-2
j_call: TRBJ1-5
cdr3_aa: CASSLQGMGQPQHF

v_call: TRBV5-1
j_call: TRBJ2-1
cdr3_aa: CASSRPGQNNEQFF

v_call: TRBV7-9
j_call: TRBJ2-3
cdr3_aa: CASSLIVEGTDTQYF

v_call: TRBV2
j_call: TRBJ2-2
cdr3_aa: CASSQVNTGELFF

v_call: TRBV7-2
j_call: TRBJ1-5
cdr3_aa: CASSSYFNQPQHF

v_call: TRBV6-5
j_call: TRBJ2-7
cdr3_aa: CASRDRATYEQYF

v_call: TRBV19
j_call: TRBJ2-2
cdr3_aa: CASSSLKNTGELFF

v_call: TRBV29-1
j_call: TRBJ2-1
cdr3_aa: CSARQGSYNEQFF

v_call: TRBV23-1
j_call: TRBJ1-2
cdr3_aa: CASSQYPGNYGYTF

v_call: TRBV15
j_call: TRBJ2-5
cdr3_aa: CATADLEGRGKETQYF

v_call: TRBV12-3/TRBV12-4
j_call: TRBJ1-3
cdr3_aa: CASSQGPGNTIYF

v_call: TRBV2
j_call: TRBJ2-7
cdr3_aa: CASQGVTGKYEQYF

v_call: TRBV11-3
j_call: TRBJ2-1
cdr3_aa: CASSLFLASYNEQFF

v_call: TRBV20-1
j_call: TRBJ2-2
cdr3_aa: CSASSGNTGELFF

v_call: TRBV25-1
j_call: TRBJ2-5
cdr3_aa: CASSEAGGRARETQYF

v_call: TRBV6-1
j_call: TRBJ1-6
cdr3_aa: CASSEWVQDNSPLHF

v_call: TRBV29-1
j_call: TRBJ1-4
cdr3_aa: CSANRDNNEKLFF

v_call: TRBV5-4
j_call: TRBJ1-4
cdr3_aa: CASSSRTGEVEKLFF

v_call: TRBV28
j_call: TRBJ2-7
cdr3_aa: CASSLRPIGYEQYF

v_call: TRBV19
j_call: TRBJ2-2
cdr3_aa: CASSPTGTARVAGELFF

v_call: TRBV2
j_call: TRBJ2-2
cdr3_aa: CASGFPQGHLMSTGELFF

v_call: TRBV19
j_call: TRBJ2-3
cdr3_aa: CASSILAGRLDTQYF

v_call: TRBV27
j_call: TRBJ1-6
cdr3_aa: CASSFWAGDSPLHF

v_call: TRBV19
j_call: TRBJ2-5
cdr3_aa: CASSMGRVETQYF

v_call: TRBV28
j_call: TRBJ2-3
cdr3_aa: CASGAGRATDTQYF

v_call: TRBV2
j_call: TRBJ2-1
cdr3_aa: CASSESSVVGTKEFF

v_call: TRBV11-3
j_call: TRBJ2-5
cdr3_aa: CASSVGLLAGHQETQYF

v_call: TRBV5-1
j_call: TRBJ2-1
cdr3_aa: CASSLGRGINEQFF

v_call: TRBV11-3
j_call: TRBJ2-5
cdr3_aa: CASSLGLSGGVQETQYF

v_call: TRBV7-2
j_call: TRBJ2-5
cdr3_aa: CASAPTTSGETQYF

v_call: TRBV19
j_call: TRBJ1-2
cdr3_aa: CASSETELSFYGYTF

v_call: TRBV7-3
j_call: TRBJ1-1
cdr3_aa: CASSLTEDTEAFF

v_call: TRBV6-2/TRBV6-3
j_call: TRBJ1-5
cdr3_aa: CASSYSPSNQPQHF

v_call: TRBV3-1/TRBV3-2
j_call: TRBJ1-4
cdr3_aa: CASSVRGGDEKLFF

v_call: TRBV15
j_call: TRBJ2-5
cdr3_aa: CATRARGGKETQYF

v_call: TRBV11-3
j_call: TRBJ2-7
cdr3_aa: CASSLRGSYEQYF

v_call: TRBV10-3
j_call: TRBJ2-3
cdr3_aa: CAISEFGCATQYF

v_call: TRBV15
j_call: TRBJ1-2
cdr3_aa: CATSRDVDRLLYGYTF

v_call: TRBV19
j_call: TRBJ1-1
cdr3_aa: CASSSPPSRGKTEAFF

v_call: TRBV27
j_call: TRBJ1-2
cdr3_aa: CASSYTLTGKSFF

v_call: TRBV3-1/TRBV3-2
j_call: TRBJ1-6
cdr3_aa: CASSQAGQSSPLHF

v_call: TRBV9
j_call: TRBJ2-2
cdr3_aa: CASSPGDSLTGELFF

v_call: TRBV7-9
j_call: TRBJ1-2
cdr3_aa: CASSGNGQGEYYGYTF

v_call: TRBV4-1
j_call: TRBJ2-1
cdr3_aa: CASSLGQQGGFF